One sample yielded the 30 T cell receptor beta chains listed below, sequenced in a study of PD-L1 blockade in urothelial cancer. TCRdb's table, derived via immunoSEQ multiplex PCR, lists solely in-frame clones and lacks some. The sample lists about 52,000 clones, over 70% seen once, with about 5.6% in the top ten. The specimen was PBMCs, collected around atezolizumab (anti-PD-L1) treatment. The source is a man in his forties or fifties with urothelial cancer.

In its sample, this clone was seen once. The DNA of the CDR3 is TGTGCCAGCAGCTTACGGCCGGGACAGGGCTCCTACGAGCAGTACTTC. Translation gives CASSLRPGQGSYEQYF. The chain couples TRBV7-2 to TRBJ2-7, with TRBD1 matching 9 bases. CDR3 size: 16 residues. Germline V lookup: CDR1 SGHTA, CDR2 FQGNSA. J gave up 0 bases and V 2 bases, and 5 bases lay outside the gene matches.

The chain combines TRBV25-1 with TRBJ1-2, with D perhaps matching TRBD1 (6 bases). This CDR3 region has 16 residues. CDR1 and CDR2 (germline): MGHDK, SYGVNS. The germline V and J ends were trimmed by 3 bases and 8 bases, with 22 bases remaining between them. The CDR3: CASSDPHTKGGLGYTF. CDR3 nucleotide sequence: TGTGCCAGCAGTGACCCCCACACGAAGGGGGGGCTAGGCTACACCTTC.

V is TRBV11-2 and J is TRBJ1-5, with 7 positions matching TRBD1. Germline CDR1 and CDR2: SGHAT and FQNNGV. J gave up 7 bases and V 5 bases, and 5 bases lay outside the gene matches. CDR3 length equals 13 residues. The chain's CDR3 is CASSPDRVQPQHF. The CDR3 coding sequence is TGTGCCAGCAGCCCAGACAGGGTCCAGCCCCAGCATTTT.

The count of this clone is one. The V call is TRBV5-4, the J call TRBJ2-1, with TRBD2 identical over 13 bases. V lost 3 bases, J lost 6 bases, and 3 bases stayed unmatched. CDR1 is SGHNT, CDR2 YYREEE, per germline (reference sequence). CDR3 length: 15 residues. The CDR3, as DNA: TGTGCCAGCAGCTCGGGGACTAGCGGGATCAATGAGCAGTTCTTC. The encoded protein is CASSSGTSGINEQFF.

The chain is built from TRBV6-5 and TRBJ2-1; 8 bases are shared with TRBD2. The CDR3 length is 15 residues. Losses at the gene ends were 5 bases for V and 6 bases for J; bases not matched to a gene: 9. The germline CDR1 and CDR2 sequences are MNHEY and SVGAGI. CDR3 DNA sequence: TGTGCCAGCAGTCGAACTAGCGGAGGCAGCAATGAGCAGTTCTTC. This sequence encodes CASSRTSGGSNEQFF.

This chain links TRBV30 with TRBJ2-5; 10 bases line up with TRBD2. The CDR3 runs to 14 residues. The V gene's germline CDR1 is GTSNPN and CDR2 SVGIG (reference sequence). V lost 1 base to trimming and J lost 2 bases; unmatched junction nucleotides: 1. In nucleotides, the CDR3 is TGTGCCTGGAGTGGAGCGGGGGGGCAAGAGACCCAGTACTTC. It is translated as CAWSGAGGQETQYF.

The V gene is TRBV28, the J gene TRBJ1-5; no firm D call. V was trimmed by 5 bases and J by 3 bases, leaving 11 bases between them. Germline CDR1 reads MDHEN; CDR2 reads SYDVKM. This CDR3 has 14 residues. The DNA for the CDR3 is TGTGCCAGCAGTCCGAGGGCCCTCAATCAGCCCCAGCATTTT. It codes for CASSPRALNQPQHF.

The J gene is TRBJ2-5, the V gene TRBV6-1, with TRBD1 matching 8 bases. This CDR3 is built from 15 residues. CDR1 and CDR2 (germline): MNHNS, SASEGT. The V and J ends lost 2 bases and 8 bases, in that order; junction bases with no gene match: 10. The CDR3 sequence: CASSESMDRERTQYF. The CDR3 nucleotides read TGTGCCAGCAGTGAATCAATGGACAGGGAACGTACCCAGTACTTC.

The chain carries TRBV5-1 and TRBJ2-1; 11 bases match TRBD1. CDR1 is SGHRS, CDR2 YFSETQ, per germline. The V and J ends lost 4 bases and 5 bases, in that order; junction bases with no gene match: 11. This CDR3 region has 17 residues. The CDR3 loop reads CASSPIPRDRGNNEQFF. Here the CDR3 DNA reads TGCGCCAGCAGCCCTATACCCCGGGACAGGGGGAACAATGAGCAGTTCTTC.

The chain links TRBV5-6 to TRBJ2-1; tentatively, D is TRBD1 (7 bases). The CDR3 consists of 16 residues. Germline lookup yields CDR1 SGHDT and CDR2 YYEEEE. The germline V and J ends were trimmed by 0 bases and 6 bases, with 16 bases remaining between them. CDR3 nucleotide sequence: TGTGCCAGCAGCTTGGTTGGAGGGGGCGCTGGCAATGAGCAGTTCTTC. It translates to CASSLVGGGAGNEQFF.

V is TRBV6-5 and J is TRBJ2-7, with 7 positions matching TRBD2. There are 14 residues in the CDR3. Germline trimming cut 2 bases from V and 6 bases from J; bases unmatched to any gene: 7. Germline loops: CDR1 MNHEY, CDR2 SVGAGI. CDR3 coding DNA: TGTGCCAGCAGTTACACGCGGGAGATGATCGAGCAGTACTTC. Translated: CASSYTREMIEQYF.

This chain links TRBV9 with TRBJ2-3; D uncertain. Germline CDR1 reads SGDLS; CDR2 reads YYNGEE. V was shortened by 0 bases and J by 5 bases, with 13 bases between the two germline ends. CDR3 length: 15 amino acids. CDR3 protein: CASSVGGAGIDTQYF. The CDR3 coding sequence is TGTGCCAGCAGCGTAGGTGGAGCCGGAATAGATACGCAGTATTTT.

This clone appeared a few times. V usage is TRBV7-3 and J usage is TRBJ2-5, with D maybe TRBD2 (7 bases). Germline CDR1 SGHTA, CDR2 FQGTGA. This CDR3 has 16 amino acids. V lost 3 bases and J 2 bases, leaving 16 bases between the germline ends. CDR3 sequence reads: CASSLSAGADQETQYF. The CDR3, as DNA: TGTGCCAGCAGCTTGAGCGCGGGGGCGGATCAAGAGACCCAGTACTTC.

The J gene is TRBJ2-7, the V gene TRBV25-1; D gene ambiguous. The V end was cut by 3 bases, the J end by 1 base, with 16 bases between. CDR3 length: 16 amino acids. CDR1 MGHDK and CDR2 SYGVNS come from the germline V gene. CDR3 protein: CASSDPRLSGSYEQYF. DNA of the CDR3: TGTGCCAGCAGTGACCCTCGACTGAGTGGTTCCTACGAGCAGTACTTC.

V gene TRBV11-3 combines with J gene TRBJ2-3, with a tentative D call TRBD2 (5 bases). The CDR3 has 14 residues. Germline V lookup: CDR1 SGHNT, CDR2 YENEEA. V dropped 2 bases and J dropped 4 bases, with 10 bases sitting between them. CDR3 in DNA: TGTGCCAGCAGCTTAAAGGCGGGTGCAGATACGCAGTATTTT. Translated: CASSLKAGADTQYF.

Only one count was recorded for this clone. This rearrangement joins TRBV20-1 to TRBJ2-7, with D uncertain. The CDR3 runs to 11 residues. Per the germline V gene, CDR1 is DFQATT and CDR2 is SNEGSKA (reference sequence). The V gene lost 5 bases and the J gene lost 4 bases, with 9 bases spanning the gap. In DNA, the CDR3 is TGCAGTGCTGAACATGATTACGAGCAGTACTTC. Its translation: CSAEHDYEQYF.

The rearrangement joins TRBV28 to TRBJ2-7, with D perhaps matching TRBD1 (6 bases). CDR1 is MDHEN, CDR2 SYDVKM, per germline. There are 15 residues in the CDR3. V was clipped by 7 bases and J by 4 bases, with 20 bases between them. Written as DNA, the CDR3 is TGTGCCAGCACCTCCCGAGGGGGAGACCCGTACGAGCAGTACTTC. As protein: CASTSRGGDPYEQYF.

This clone was observed once. This rearrangement joins TRBV4-2 to TRBJ1-3; no firm D call. V lost 4 bases and J lost 0, with 7 bases in between. Germline CDR1 is LGHNA and CDR2 is YNFKEQ. The CDR3 consists of 14 residues. CDR3: CASSRLDSGNTIYF. CDR3 nucleotides: TGTGCCAGCAGCCGACTCGACTCTGGAAACACCATATATTTT.

As for this clone: Relative to the germline gene, one junction end is altered; a read error may explain this. The chain combines TRBV7-2 with TRBJ2-5; 12 bases fit TRBD2. Germline V gene sequence: CDR1 SGHTA, CDR2 FQGNSA. CDR3 length: 15 residues. This CDR3 reads CASSLAGGGQKTQYF. CDR3 in DNA: TGTGCCAGCAGCCTAGCGGGAGGGGGTCAAAAGACCCAGTACTTC.

This clone was seen only once. The gene calls are TRBV7-9 and TRBJ2-1; 10 nucleotides agree with TRBD2. With 5 bases clipped from V and 6 bases from J, the junction kept 7 bases outside the gene matches. This CDR3 comprises 15 residues. CDR1 is SEHNR and CDR2 is FQNEAQ in the germline V gene (reference sequence). In nucleotides, the CDR3 is TGTGCCAGCAGCCCTAGCGGGAGAAGAGGCAATGAGCAGTTCTTC. Encoded protein: CASSPSGRRGNEQFF. The complete variable domain, with remaining parts taken from reference TRBV7-9 and TRBJ2-1, reads DTGVSQNPRHKITKRGQNVTFRCDPISEHNRLYWYRQTLGQGPEFLTYFQNEAQLEKSRLLSDRFSAERPKGSFSTLEIQRTEQGDSAMYLCASSPSGRRGNEQFFGPGTRLTVL.

This clone has more than one count but fewer than ten. J is TRBJ2-7 and V is TRBV6-5; 7 bases line up with TRBD2. The CDR3 runs to 15 residues. V trimming: 2 bases; J trimming: 3 bases; junction bases outside the gene matches: 7. Germline assignment: CDR1 MNHEY and CDR2 SVGAGI. CDR3 bases: TGTGCCAGCAGTTACCGGAGGGGCGGGGGCTACGAGCAGTACTTC. Its translation is CASSYRRGGGYEQYF.

The rearrangement joins TRBV25-1 to TRBJ2-3; tentatively, D is TRBD2 (6 bases). CDR3 size: 13 residues. The V end was cut by 3 bases, the J end by 6 bases, with 10 bases between. Germline values: CDR1 MGHDK, CDR2 SYGVNS. This chain's CDR3 is CASSDPGVDTQYF. The DNA for the CDR3 is TGTGCCAGCAGTGATCCGGGGGTCGATACGCAGTATTTT.

V usage is TRBV28 and J usage is TRBJ1-5; a possible D gene is TRBD1 (5 bases). The CDR3 has 15 amino acids. Looked up from germline, CDR1 is MDHEN and CDR2 is SYDVKM. The V gene lost 3 bases and the J gene lost 1 base, with 10 bases spanning the gap. The CDR3 spells CASSFFQGSNQPQHF. Here the CDR3 DNA reads TGTGCCAGCAGTTTCTTCCAGGGAAGCAATCAGCCCCAGCATTTT.

This clone was counted once. In DNA form, the CDR3 reads TGTGCCAGCAGCCCCTCGGACTTCACAGATACGCAGTATTTT. Protein product: CASSPSDFTDTQYF. J is TRBJ2-3 and V is TRBV7-3; possible D gene TRBD2, 5 bases. V was pared by 5 bases and J by 2 bases, with 11 bases between. The CDR3 has 14 amino acids. Germline assignment: CDR1 SGHTA and CDR2 FQGTGA.

The chain links TRBV7-3 to TRBJ2-5, with unresolved D. The CDR3 is 13 residues long. V was shortened by 0 bases and J by 2 bases, with 4 bases between the two germline ends. Germline CDR1 reads SGHTA; CDR2 reads FQGTGA. The CDR3 DNA sequence: TGTGCCAGCAGCTTAACTAGACAAGAGACCCAGTACTTC. It specifies CASSLTRQETQYF.

DNA of the CDR3: TGTGCCAGCAGTCTAGGGACAGCCCCCTATGGCTACACCTTC. Protein: CASSLGTAPYGYTF. This chain links TRBV27 with TRBJ1-2; 7 positions agree with TRBD1. Germline V CDR1 and CDR2: MNHEY, SMNVEV (reference sequence). V dropped 5 bases and J dropped 4; count of bases not matched to a gene: 7. This CDR3 comprises 14 residues.

V and J are TRBV7-2 and TRBJ2-7, with 10 bases identical to TRBD1. The germline V gene has CDR1 SGHTA and CDR2 FQGNSA. Trimming at V came to 2 bases and at J to 0 bases, leaving 1 base not matched to a gene. This CDR3 spans 15 amino acids. The CDR3 protein is CASSLWTGGSYEQYF. In DNA form, the CDR3 reads TGTGCCAGCAGCTTATGGACAGGGGGCTCCTACGAGCAGTACTTC.

The rearrangement joins TRBV7-8 to TRBJ1-3; 7 nucleotides line up with TRBD1. The J segment lost 2 bases and the V segment lost 6 bases, leaving 4 bases of the junction unmatched. CDR1 and CDR2 from the germline V gene are SGHVS and FQNEAQ. This CDR3 is 14 amino acids long. The CDR3 bases are TGTGCCAGCAGGGTCGACAGGGCTGGAAACACCATATATTTT. This sequence encodes CASRVDRAGNTIYF.

The chain uses TRBV28 and TRBJ2-2, with TRBD2 matching over 9 bases. V was clipped by 3 bases and J by 4 bases; unmatched bases: 12. CDR3 length equals 18 residues. Germline assignment: CDR1 MDHEN and CDR2 SYDVKM. CDR3: CASSFPGGRASVTGELFF. As DNA, the CDR3 is TGTGCCAGCAGTTTTCCTGGCGGGAGGGCCTCCGTCACCGGGGAGCTGTTTTTT.

The V and J genes are TRBV6-1 and TRBJ2-7; 8 bases align to TRBD1. J gave up 0 bases and V 3 bases, and 4 bases lay outside the gene matches. The CDR3 is 15 amino acids. Germline assignment: CDR1 MNHNS and CDR2 SASEGT. CDR3 DNA sequence: TGTGCCAGCAGTGAGCGGACAGGGAGCTCCTACGAGCAGTACTTC. This sequence encodes CASSERTGSSYEQYF.